This T cell receptor (beta chain) was profiled in a study of blood T cell repertoires in COVID-19. Study as a whole: Sources were T cells, B-cell-depleted T cells, or PBMCs; the material itself was cDNA or gDNA.

Donors were grouped by their self-reported clinical history. Trimming removed 4 bases from V and 5 bases from J, with 11 bases in between. Per germline, CDR1 SNHLY and CDR2 FYNNEI. The CDR3 sequence is 13 residues long. The assay was immunoSEQ multiplex PCR, and TCRdb's table has in-frame clones only and misses some. The table includes a few hundred thousand clones, 80% to 90% detected once. The chain employs TRBV2 and TRBJ2-5; TRBD1 might be the D (6 bases). The TCR was taken from a woman aged 50 to 60 in a cohort exposed to, infected with or recovered from COVID-19 (not recorded which). The specimen sequenced was PBMCs or T cells enriched from blood (not recorded which). The CDR3: CASSAGQLETQYF. DNA of the CDR3: TGTGCCAGCAGTGCCGGACAGCTCGAGACCCAGTACTTC. Full variable domain (outside the CDR3, taken from reference TRBV2 and TRBJ2-5): EPEVTQTPSHQVTQMGQEVILRCVPISNHLYFYWYRQILGQKVEFLVSFYNNEISEKSEIFDDQFSVERPDGSNFTLKIRSTKLEDSAMYFCASSAGQLETQYFGPGTRLLVL.